This T cell receptor beta chain was retrieved from a study of OX40 agonist ivuxolimab in advanced cancers. About the full investigation: The costimulatory receptor OX40 (CD134) was targeted by ivuxolimab, a fully human IgG2 agonistic monoclonal antibody. Intravenous ivuxolimab was administered to patients every 2 weeks at six dose levels: 0.01, 0.1, 0.3, 1.5, 3 and 10 mg/kg. Of the 50 to 55 dose-escalation patients, hepatocellular carcinoma was present in around 20, melanoma in around 15, renal cell carcinoma in 9 and head and neck cancer in 9. In the dose-escalation cohort, approximately 83% of patients were male, and the mean age was approximately 60 years with a range of about 20 to 90. Prior anti-PD-1, anti-PD-L1 or anti-CTLA-4 therapy was permitted, and checkpoint inhibitors had been received by approximately 39% of dose-escalation patients. Partial responses occurred in three dose-escalation patients: two with cutaneous melanoma and one with hepatocellular carcinoma. Peripheral TCRbeta sequencing aimed to test whether ivuxolimab altered TCR sequence diversity and caused clonal T-cell expansion. The paper covers the monotherapy dose-escalation part of the phase I ivuxolimab trial, which included N of about 56 patients.

Concerning this clone itself: There is no known antigen for this receptor. No much larger clonotype is one base removed from it; base qualities were not supplied.

Patients with autoimmune disease history or receiving systemic immunosuppression were excluded from the trial. Peripheral blood for TCR sequencing was collected from all dose cohorts at baseline, on cycle 4 day 1, and on cycle 7 day 1. The samples were taken from a phase I, first-in-human, multicenter, open-label dose-escalation trial of ivuxolimab. Adults with locally advanced or metastatic head and neck squamous cell, hepatocellular, melanoma or renal cell carcinoma were enrolled in the trial. CD4+ and CD8+ T cells were sorted separately from peripheral blood before TCR sequencing. Genomic DNA was extracted from sorted cells for sequencing of the TCRbeta CDR3 region. TCRbeta CDR3 regions were sequenced using the immunoSEQ Assay. TCRdb obtained this table from immuneACCESS and retained in-frame rearrangements with V and J assigned. These tables miss some clones; where compared with another copy, unresolved V genes account for less than half of the shortfall, and the remainder is unexplained. Within this sample are tens of thousands of clones, with approximately 90% of them counted one time only. In total, the top ten clones hold approximately 4% of the sample.

The CDR3, from cysteine to phenylalanine, totals 15 residues. The entry retains the CDR3 DNA only, 45 bases that are in frame from base 1. Trimming takes 6 bases off V and 5 bases off J; junction bases not matched to a gene: 6. As encoded in the germline V gene (reference sequence), CDR1 is MNHEY while CDR2 is SMNVEV. Results the study describes overall, beyond this receptor: Clonal expansion of both CD4+ and CD8+ blood T cells was observed from baseline to week 6 at doses 0.1 to 3.0 mg/kg. After ivuxolimab, more expanded clones were found on average in CD8+ T cells than in CD4+ T cells. In the 0.1-3.0 mg/kg groups, partial responders had among the lowest normalized peripheral clonal expansion, particularly in CD8+ T cells. The antigen specificity of the clonally expanded peripheral T cells was not determined. Low levels of normalized T-cell clonal expansion were also seen in some patients who did not respond.

Sequencing used CD4+ or CD8+ T cells sorted from blood, obtained in a trial of the OX40 agonist ivuxolimab. The clonotype was recovered from an adult with an advanced solid tumor such as melanoma, head and neck, liver or kidney cancer. The rearranged chain carries TRBV27 and TRBJ1-5, with 11 junctional bases fitting TRBD1. The bases read TGTGCCAGCAGCCGTGGGGACAGGGGGTATCAGCCCCAGCATTTT. Its translation is CASSRGDRGYQPQHF.